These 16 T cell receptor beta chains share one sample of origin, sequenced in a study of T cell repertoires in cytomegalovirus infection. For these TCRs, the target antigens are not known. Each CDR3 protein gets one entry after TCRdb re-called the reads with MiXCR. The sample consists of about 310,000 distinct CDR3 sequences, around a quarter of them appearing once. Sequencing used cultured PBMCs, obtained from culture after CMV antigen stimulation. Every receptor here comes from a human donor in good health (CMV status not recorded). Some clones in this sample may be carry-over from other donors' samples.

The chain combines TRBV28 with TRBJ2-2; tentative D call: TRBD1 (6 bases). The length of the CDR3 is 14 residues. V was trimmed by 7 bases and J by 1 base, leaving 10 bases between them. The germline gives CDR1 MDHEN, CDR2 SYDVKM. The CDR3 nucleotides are TGTGCCAGCATCCTGGGACAGAACACCGGGGAGCTGTTTTTT. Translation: CASILGQNTGELFF. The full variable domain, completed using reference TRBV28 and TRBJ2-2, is DVKVTQSSRYLVKRTGEKVFLECVQDMDHENMFWYRQDPGLGLRLIYFSYDVKMKEKGDIPEGYSVSREKKERFSLILESASTNQTSMYLCASILGQNTGELFFGEGSRLTVL.

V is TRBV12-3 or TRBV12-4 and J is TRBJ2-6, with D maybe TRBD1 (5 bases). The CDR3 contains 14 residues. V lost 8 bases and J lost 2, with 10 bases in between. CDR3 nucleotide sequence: TGTGCCAGCTGTCAGGGCGCTGGGGCCAACGTCCTGACTTTC. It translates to CASCQGAGANVLTF.

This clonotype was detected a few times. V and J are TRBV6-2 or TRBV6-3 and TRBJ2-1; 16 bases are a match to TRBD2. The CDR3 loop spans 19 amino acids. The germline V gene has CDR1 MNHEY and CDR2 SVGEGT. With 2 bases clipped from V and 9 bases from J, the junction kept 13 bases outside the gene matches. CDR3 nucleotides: TGTGCCAGCAGTTACACCAACTTTGGGACTAGCGGGAGGGCCAGTGAGCAGTTCTTC. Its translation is CASSYTNFGTSGRASEQFF.

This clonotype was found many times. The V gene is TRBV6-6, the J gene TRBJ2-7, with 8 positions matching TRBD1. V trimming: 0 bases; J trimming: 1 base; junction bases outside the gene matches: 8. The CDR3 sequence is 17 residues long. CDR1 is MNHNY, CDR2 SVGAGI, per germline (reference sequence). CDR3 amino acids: CASSYSLGQGASYEQYF. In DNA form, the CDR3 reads TGTGCCAGCAGTTACTCTCTCGGGCAGGGGGCGTCCTACGAGCAGTACTTC.

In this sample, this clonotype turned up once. CDR3 sequence (DNA): TGTGCCAGCAGTCAGGCGACTAGCGGGGCCCCGATTGGCACCGGGGAGCTGTTTTTT. Translating gives CASSQATSGAPIGTGELFF. The chain has TRBV28 and TRBJ2-2, with TRBD2 matching over 11 bases. The V segment lost 5 bases and the J segment 4 bases; nucleotides outside the gene matches: 15. CDR1 is MDHEN and CDR2 is SYDVKM in the germline V gene. There are 19 residues in the CDR3. The full variable domain, in which reference TRBV28 and TRBJ2-2 provide the parts outside the CDR3, is DVKVTQSSRYLVKRTGEKVFLECVQDMDHENMFWYRQDPGLGLRLIYFSYDVKMKEKGDIPEGYSVSREKKERFSLILESASTNQTSMYLCASSQATSGAPIGTGELFFGEGSRLTVL.

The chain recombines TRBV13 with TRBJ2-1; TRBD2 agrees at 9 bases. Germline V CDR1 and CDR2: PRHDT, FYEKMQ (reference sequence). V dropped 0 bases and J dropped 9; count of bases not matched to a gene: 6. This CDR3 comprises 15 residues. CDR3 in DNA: TGTGCCAGCAGCTTAGGCTCCGGACTAGCGACTGAGCAGTTCTTC. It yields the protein CASSLGSGLATEQFF.

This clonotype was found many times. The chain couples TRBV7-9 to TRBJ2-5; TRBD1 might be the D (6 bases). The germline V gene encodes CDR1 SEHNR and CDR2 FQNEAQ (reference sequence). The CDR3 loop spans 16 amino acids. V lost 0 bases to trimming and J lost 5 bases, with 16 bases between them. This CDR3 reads CASSLALEGGAETQYF. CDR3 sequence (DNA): TGTGCCAGCAGCTTAGCCCTTGAAGGGGGAGCGGAGACCCAGTACTTC.

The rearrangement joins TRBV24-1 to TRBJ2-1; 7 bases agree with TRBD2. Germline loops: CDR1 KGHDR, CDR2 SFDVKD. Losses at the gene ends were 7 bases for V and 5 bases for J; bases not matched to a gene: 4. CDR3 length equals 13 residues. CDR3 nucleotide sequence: TGTGCCACCAGACTCCGGGAGGACAATGAGCAGTTCTTC. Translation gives CATRLREDNEQFF.

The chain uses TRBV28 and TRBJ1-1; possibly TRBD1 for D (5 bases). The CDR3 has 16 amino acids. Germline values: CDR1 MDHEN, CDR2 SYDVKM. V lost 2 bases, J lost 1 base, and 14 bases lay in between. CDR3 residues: CASSLRGLPKNTEAFF. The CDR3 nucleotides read TGTGCCAGCAGTTTACGGGGACTCCCCAAGAACACTGAAGCTTTCTTT. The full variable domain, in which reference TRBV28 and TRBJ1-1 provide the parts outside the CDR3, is DVKVTQSSRYLVKRTGEKVFLECVQDMDHENMFWYRQDPGLGLRLIYFSYDVKMKEKGDIPEGYSVSREKKERFSLILESASTNQTSMYLCASSLRGLPKNTEAFFGQGTRLTVV.

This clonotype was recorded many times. The CDR3 here is CASSLGTGVGAGYTF. The DNA for the CDR3 is TGTGCCAGCAGCTTAGGAACAGGGGTTGGCGCTGGCTACACCTTC. V and J are TRBV7-6 and TRBJ1-2; 7 nucleotides match TRBD1. CDR3 length: 15 amino acids. Germline V CDR1 and CDR2: SGHVS, FNYEAQ. Trimming removed 1 base from V and 7 bases from J; junction bases left unmatched: 9.

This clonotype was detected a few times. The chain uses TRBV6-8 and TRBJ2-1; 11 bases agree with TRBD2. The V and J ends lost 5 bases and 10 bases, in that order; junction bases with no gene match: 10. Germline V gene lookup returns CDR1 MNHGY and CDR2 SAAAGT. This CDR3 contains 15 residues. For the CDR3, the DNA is TGTGCCAGCAGTCCTGTAGCGGGAGGGCCGCGGGAGCAGTTCTTC. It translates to CASSPVAGGPREQFF.

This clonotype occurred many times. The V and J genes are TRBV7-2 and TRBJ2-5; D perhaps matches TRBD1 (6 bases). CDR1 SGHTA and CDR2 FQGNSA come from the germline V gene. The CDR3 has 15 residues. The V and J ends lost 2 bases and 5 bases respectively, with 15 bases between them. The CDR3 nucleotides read TGTGCCAGCAGCTTACCCCCAGGCAGGGGCGAGACCCAGTACTTC. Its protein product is CASSLPPGRGETQYF.

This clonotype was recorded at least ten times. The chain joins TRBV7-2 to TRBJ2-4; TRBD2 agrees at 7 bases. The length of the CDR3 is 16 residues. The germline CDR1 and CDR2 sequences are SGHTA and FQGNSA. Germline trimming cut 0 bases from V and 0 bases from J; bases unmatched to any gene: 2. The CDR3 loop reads CASSLAGGLAKNIQYF. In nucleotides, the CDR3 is TGTGCCAGCAGCTTAGCGGGAGGGCTAGCCAAAAACATTCAGTACTTC.

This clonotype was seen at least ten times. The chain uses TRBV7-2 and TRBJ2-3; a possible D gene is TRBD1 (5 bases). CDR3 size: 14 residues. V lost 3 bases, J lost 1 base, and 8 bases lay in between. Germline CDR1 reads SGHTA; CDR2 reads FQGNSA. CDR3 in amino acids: CASSLETGTDTQYF. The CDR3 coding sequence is TGTGCCAGCAGCTTGGAGACAGGCACAGATACGCAGTATTTT.

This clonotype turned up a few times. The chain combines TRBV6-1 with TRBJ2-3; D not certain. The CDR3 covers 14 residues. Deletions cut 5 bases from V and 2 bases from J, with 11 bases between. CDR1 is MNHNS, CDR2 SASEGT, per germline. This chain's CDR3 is CASSYGLATDTQYF. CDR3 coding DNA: TGTGCCAGCAGTTATGGGCTTGCCACAGATACGCAGTATTTT.

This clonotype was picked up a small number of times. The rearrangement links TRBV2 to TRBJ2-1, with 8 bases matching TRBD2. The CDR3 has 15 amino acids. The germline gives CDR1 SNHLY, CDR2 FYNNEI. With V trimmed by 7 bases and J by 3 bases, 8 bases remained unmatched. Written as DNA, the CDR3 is TGTGCCAGCAAATATGGTAGCGGGGACTACAATGAGCAGTTCTTC. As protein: CASKYGSGDYNEQFF.